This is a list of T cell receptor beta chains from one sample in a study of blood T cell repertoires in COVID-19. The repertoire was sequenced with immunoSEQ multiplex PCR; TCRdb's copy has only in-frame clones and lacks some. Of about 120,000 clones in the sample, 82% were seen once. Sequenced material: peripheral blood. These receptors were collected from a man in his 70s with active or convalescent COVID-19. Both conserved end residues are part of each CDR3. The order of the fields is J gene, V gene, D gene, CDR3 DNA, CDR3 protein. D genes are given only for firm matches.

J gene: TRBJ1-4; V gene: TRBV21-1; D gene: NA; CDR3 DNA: TGTGCCAGCAGCCCCGATTTTTACGGGGGTCCAGGAAGCCCCACTAATGAAAAACTGTTTTTT; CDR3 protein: CASSPDFYGGPGSPTNEKLFF
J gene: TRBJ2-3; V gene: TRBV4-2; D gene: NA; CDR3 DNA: TGTGCCAGCAGCCAAGATTGGTCCGGGGATACGCAGTATTTT; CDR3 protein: CASSQDWSGDTQYF
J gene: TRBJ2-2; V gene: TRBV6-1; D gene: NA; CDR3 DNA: TGTGCCAGCAGTGAACGGGGGACAGCCGGGAACACCGGGGAGCTGTTTTTT; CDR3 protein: CASSERGTAGNTGELFF
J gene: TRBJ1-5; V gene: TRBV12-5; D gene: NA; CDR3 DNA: TGTGCTAGTGGTTGGACGACAGAACGTGATAGCAATCAGCCCCAGCATTTT; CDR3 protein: CASGWTTERDSNQPQHF
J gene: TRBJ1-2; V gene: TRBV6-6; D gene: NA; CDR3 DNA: TGTGCCAGCACCTTCTTGGACAGAGCAGGCTACACCTTC; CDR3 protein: CASTFLDRAGYTF
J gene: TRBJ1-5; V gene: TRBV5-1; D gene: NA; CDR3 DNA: TGCGCCAGCAGCTTGGAAGGGGCTAACAATCAGCCCCAGCATTTT; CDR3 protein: CASSLEGANNQPQHF
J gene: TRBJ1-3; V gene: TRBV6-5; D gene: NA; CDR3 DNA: TGTGCCAGCAGACAGGGTGCTACTGGAAACACCATATATTTT; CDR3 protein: CASRQGATGNTIYF
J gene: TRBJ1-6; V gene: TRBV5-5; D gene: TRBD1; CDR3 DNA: TGTGCCAGCAGCCCCGACAGGGGGAGCTCCTATAATTCACCCCTCCACTTT; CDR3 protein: CASSPDRGSSYNSPLHF
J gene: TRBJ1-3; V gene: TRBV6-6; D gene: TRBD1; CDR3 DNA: TGTGCCAGCAGTCCCGGGGGACAGGGGGTTTTCGGAAACACCATATATTTT; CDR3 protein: CASSPGGQGVFGNTIYF
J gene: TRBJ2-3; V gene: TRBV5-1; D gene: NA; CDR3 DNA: TGCGCCAGCAGCTTAAAGGGGCCCACAGATACGCAGTATTTT; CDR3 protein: CASSLKGPTDTQYF